A selection of T cell receptor beta chains follows, all from one sample in a study of regulatory T cells in long-lasting Graves disease. TCRdb re-derived calls from the multiplex PCR reads in MiXCR, one entry per CDR3 protein. The table lists around 450,000 distinct CDR3 sequences, about 15% of them singletons. These data were also filed under a second study, of T cells in Graves' hyperthyroidism and ophthalmopathy.

Sequenced here: peripheral blood mononuclear cells (PBMCs), sampled at new diagnosis, from a patient treated with antithyroid drugs. Every receptor here comes from a woman in her twenties or thirties with Graves disease. Both conserved end residues are part of each CDR3. A D gene is named only where the DNA matches it firmly. Some rows have no size entry. The others give once, few or many, or a class for an expanded clone.

v_call,j_call,d_call,clone_size,cdr3_aa,cdr3_nt
TRBV2,TRBJ2-1,-,many,CASSGTPAGRSDEQFF,TGTGCCAGCAGTGGGACTCCGGCAGGCAGGTCCGATGAGCAGTTCTTC
TRBV7-9,TRBJ2-4,-,-,CASSHTSQDIQYF,TGTGCCAGCAGCCATACCAGCCAGGACATTCAGTACTTC
TRBV20-1,TRBJ2-7,-,few,CSARDVDSYEQYF,TGCAGTGCTAGAGACGTAGATTCCTACGAGCAGTACTTC
TRBV5-1,TRBJ2-2,-,-,CASSSDRSHTGELFF,TGCGCCAGCAGCTCAGACAGGAGCCACACCGGGGAGCTGTTTTTT
TRBV27,TRBJ1-1,TRBD1,few,CASSLWGTGRGTEAFF,TGTGCCAGCAGTTTATGGGGGACAGGGAGGGGCACTGAAGCTTTCTTT
TRBV29-1,TRBJ2-2,-,few,CSVGTALSTGELFF,TGCAGCGTTGGGACAGCCCTGAGTACCGGGGAGCTGTTTTTT
TRBV24-1,TRBJ1-4,-,few,CAADDQGTNEKLFF,TGTGCCGCCGACGATCAGGGAACTAATGAAAAACTGTTTTTT
TRBV12-3/TRBV12-4,TRBJ2-3,-,many,CASSQARPAQYF,TGTGCCAGCAGTCAGGCTAGACCGGCGCAGTATTTT
TRBV18,TRBJ2-5,-,many,CASSPTFQETQYF,TGTGCCAGCTCACCGACTTTCCAGGAGACCCAGTACTTC
TRBV7-3,TRBJ2-3,-,-,CASSQSGPGDTQYF,TGTGCCAGCAGCCAGAGCGGTCCCGGGGATACGCAGTATTTT
TRBV5-1,TRBJ1-4,-,few,CASSLGQSATNEKLFF,TGTGCCAGCAGCTTAGGACAGAGCGCAACTAATGAAAAACTGTTTTTT
TRBV27,TRBJ1-2,TRBD1,many,CASSRQGARYGYTF,TGTGCCAGCAGCAGACAGGGGGCTCGCTATGGCTACACCTTC
TRBV4-2,TRBJ2-1,TRBD1,many,CASSQSDRGGYNEQFF,TGTGCCAGCAGCCAATCCGACAGGGGGGGCTACAATGAGCAGTTCTTC
TRBV2,TRBJ2-5,-,many,CASSEAGGGTQYF,TGTGCCAGCAGTGAAGCTGGGGGTGGGACCCAGTACTTC
TRBV11-2,TRBJ2-2,-,many,CASSRDFDTGELFF,TGTGCCAGCAGCCGAGACTTCGACACCGGGGAGCTGTTTTTT
TRBV4-1,TRBJ2-5,TRBD2,-,CASSPGAREGETQYF,TGCGCCAGCAGCCCGGGGGCGCGGGAGGGTGAGACCCAGTACTTC
TRBV13,TRBJ2-7,TRBD2,many,CASSTRTSGDSYEQYF,TGTGCCAGCAGCACTCGGACTAGCGGAGATTCCTACGAGCAGTACTTC
TRBV20-1,TRBJ2-1,TRBD2,-,CSARLAGRVEQFF,TGCAGTGCTAGACTAGCGGGAAGGGTTGAGCAGTTCTTC
TRBV19,TRBJ2-7,TRBD1,-,CASSLDRTGEQYF,TGTGCCAGTAGTTTGGACAGGACGGGGGAGCAGTACTTC
TRBV12-3/TRBV12-4,TRBJ2-5,-,few,CASSLTGNHETQYF,TGTGCCAGCAGTTTAACGGGAAACCACGAGACCCAGTACTTC
TRBV5-1,TRBJ2-7,TRBD1,many,CASSSGTGTGAYEQYF,TGCGCCAGCAGCTCAGGAACCGGGACAGGAGCCTACGAGCAGTACTTC
TRBV5-5,TRBJ2-3,-,many,CASSPDAGTDTQYF,TGTGCCAGCAGCCCTGACGCAGGCACAGATACGCAGTATTTT
TRBV19,TRBJ1-1,-,few,CASSIGAGVNTEAFF,TGTGCCAGTAGTATCGGAGCAGGGGTTAACACTGAAGCTTTCTTT
TRBV5-1,TRBJ2-5,-,few,CASSLGSGGQETQYF,TGCGCCAGCAGCTTGGGCTCCGGCGGGCAAGAGACCCAGTACTTC
TRBV4-2,TRBJ2-3,TRBD2,few,CASSQDPLGGLARFSTDTQYF,TGTGCCAGCAGCCAAGACCCCTTAGGTGGACTAGCGAGGTTTAGCACAGATACGCAGTATTTT
TRBV19,TRBJ2-1,TRBD2,few,CASSTTSSGSGYNEQFF,TGTGCCAGTAGTACCACCTCTAGCGGGAGCGGCTACAATGAGCAGTTCTTC
TRBV25-1,TRBJ2-1,-,few,CASSPDVNYNEQFF,TGTGCCAGCTCCCCGGATGTGAATTACAATGAGCAGTTCTTC
TRBV11-2,TRBJ2-7,-,many,CASSPPRGAPSYEQYF,TGTGCCAGCAGCCCGCCCCGGGGGGCTCCATCCTACGAGCAGTACTTC
TRBV15,TRBJ1-5,-,-,CTTSRGGNSGLSNQPQHF,TGTACCACCAGCAGAGGGGGGAACTCGGGGTTGAGCAATCAGCCCCAGCATTTT
TRBV7-2,TRBJ2-6,TRBD2,-,CASSLFPSGVSGANVLTF,TGTGCCAGCAGCTTATTCCCTAGCGGGGTCTCTGGGGCCAACGTCCTGACTTTC
TRBV4-2,TRBJ2-5,TRBD2,-,CASSQVSSGWETQYF,TGTGCCAGCAGCCAAGTATCTAGCGGGTGGGAGACCCAGTACTTC
TRBV12-3/TRBV12-4,TRBJ1-2,-,many,CASSSDSGRSNYGYTF,TGTGCCAGCAGTTCGGATTCCGGGCGATCGAACTATGGCTACACCTTC
TRBV12-5,TRBJ1-2,-,many,CASGLAGLNSNYGYTF,TGTGCTAGTGGTTTAGCCGGACTGAATTCCAACTATGGCTACACCTTC
TRBV27,TRBJ2-1,-,many,CATKISRGPYNEQFF,TGTGCCACTAAGATTTCGAGGGGCCCCTACAATGAGCAGTTCTTC
TRBV19,TRBJ1-5,-,-,CASSLPPQGTDQPQHF,TGTGCCAGTAGTCTCCCTCCTCAGGGAACGGATCAGCCCCAGCATTTT
TRBV7-9,TRBJ1-2,TRBD1,few,CASSWGGTGGASGYTF,TGTGCCAGCAGCTGGGGAGGAACAGGGGGAGCGTCTGGCTACACCTTC
TRBV20-1,TRBJ1-5,-,many,CSAREGYQPQHF,TGCAGTGCTAGAGAGGGGTACCAGCCCCAGCATTTT
TRBV15,TRBJ1-2,-,-,CATGRETAEITNYGYTF,TGTGCCACCGGCAGAGAGACAGCGGAAATAACTAACTATGGCTACACCTTC
TRBV7-2,TRBJ2-3,-,-,CASSLEFTQYF,TGTGCCAGCAGCTTAGAATTTACGCAGTATTTT
TRBV7-2,TRBJ2-1,TRBD2,many,CASSFPGGVPGEQFF,TGTGCCAGCAGCTTCCCGGGAGGCGTTCCAGGTGAGCAGTTCTTC
TRBV4-1,TRBJ2-7,TRBD2,few,CASRLAGGPYEQYF,TGCGCCAGCAGACTAGCGGGAGGCCCCTACGAGCAGTACTTC
TRBV12-3/TRBV12-4,TRBJ2-7,-,-,CASSFQGSSYEQYF,TGTGCCAGCAGTTTCCAGGGTAGCTCCTACGAGCAGTACTTC
TRBV2,TRBJ1-4,TRBD1,many,CASSVQGAGEKLFF,TGTGCCAGCAGTGTGCAGGGGGCCGGTGAAAAACTGTTTTTT
TRBV7-9,TRBJ2-7,-,many,CASSLGGLAAVEQYF,TGTGCCAGCAGCCTCGGGGGGCTAGCGGCTGTCGAGCAGTACTTC
TRBV7-3,TRBJ2-1,-,few,CASSLNNFEQFF,TGTGCCAGCAGCTTAAATAATTTTGAGCAGTTCTTC
TRBV7-9,TRBJ2-7,-,many,CASSYSGGEQYF,TGTGCCAGCAGCTACAGCGGAGGCGAGCAGTACTTC
TRBV10-3,TRBJ2-6,TRBD1,many,CAPLRDRGQNSGANVLTF,TGTGCCCCCCTACGGGACAGGGGGCAGAACTCTGGGGCCAACGTCCTGACTTTC
TRBV24-1,TRBJ1-2,TRBD1,-,CATSDFAQGIYGYTF,TGTGCCACCAGTGATTTCGCACAGGGGATCTATGGCTACACCTTC
TRBV30,TRBJ2-1,-,many,CAWRQGSNEQFF,TGTGCCTGGAGACAAGGTAGCAATGAGCAGTTCTTC
TRBV4-2,TRBJ2-7,TRBD2,many,CASSPITSGTTSYEQYF,TGTGCCAGCAGCCCGATCACTAGCGGGACTACCTCCTACGAGCAGTACTTC
TRBV12-3/TRBV12-4,TRBJ2-5,-,many,CASSFPGTETQYF,TGTGCCAGCAGTTTTCCAGGGACGGAGACCCAGTACTTC
TRBV7-9,TRBJ2-7,-,-,CASRRGYYSYEQYF,TGTGCCAGCCGCCGGGGATATTACTCCTACGAGCAGTACTTC
TRBV7-8,TRBJ2-1,-,-,CASSLGDQSIREQFF,TGTGCCAGCAGCTTAGGGGACCAGAGCATCAGGGAGCAGTTCTTC
TRBV12-3/TRBV12-4,TRBJ2-3,TRBD2,many,CASSRLAGGPDTQYF,TGTGCCAGCAGTAGGTTAGCGGGAGGGCCGGATACGCAGTATTTT
TRBV5-6,TRBJ2-6,-,once,CASSYDLSSGANVLTF,TGTGCCAGCAGCTACGACCTGAGCTCTGGGGCCAACGTCCTGACTTTC
TRBV30,TRBJ2-1,TRBD2,many,CAWTVPRLFTSDYNEQFF,TGTGCCTGGACGGTGCCCAGGTTGTTCACTAGCGATTACAATGAGCAGTTCTTC
TRBV4-1,TRBJ2-1,-,-,CAGSQGRQASYNEQFF,TGCGCCGGCAGCCAAGGGAGACAAGCTTCCTACAATGAGCAGTTCTTC
TRBV6-1,TRBJ2-7,TRBD1,-,CASSPNLPGQDFPYEQYF,TGTGCCAGCAGTCCAAACCTACCGGGACAGGACTTCCCCTACGAGCAGTACTTC